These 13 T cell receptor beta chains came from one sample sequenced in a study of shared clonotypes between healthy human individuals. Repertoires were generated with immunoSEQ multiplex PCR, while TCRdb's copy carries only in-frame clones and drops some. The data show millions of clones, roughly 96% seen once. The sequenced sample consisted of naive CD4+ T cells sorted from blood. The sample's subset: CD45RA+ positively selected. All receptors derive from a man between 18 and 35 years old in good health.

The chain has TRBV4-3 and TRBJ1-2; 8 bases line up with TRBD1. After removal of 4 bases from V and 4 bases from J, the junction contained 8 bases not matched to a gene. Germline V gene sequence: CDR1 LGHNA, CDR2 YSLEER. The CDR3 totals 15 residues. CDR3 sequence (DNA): TGCGCCAGCAGCCTCGAGGACAGGGCATTCTATGGCTACACCTTC. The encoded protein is CASSLEDRAFYGYTF.

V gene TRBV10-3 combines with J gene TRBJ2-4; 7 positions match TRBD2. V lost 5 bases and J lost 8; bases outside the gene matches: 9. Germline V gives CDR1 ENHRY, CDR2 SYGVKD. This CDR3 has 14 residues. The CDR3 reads CAISPGGRGDIQYF. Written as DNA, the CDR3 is TGTGCCATCAGTCCGGGAGGCCGGGGTGACATTCAGTACTTC.

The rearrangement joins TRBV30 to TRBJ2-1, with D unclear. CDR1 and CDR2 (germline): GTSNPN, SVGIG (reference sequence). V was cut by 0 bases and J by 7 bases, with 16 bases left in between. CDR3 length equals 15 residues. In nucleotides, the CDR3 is TGTGCCTGGAGTGTAAGCCGACACCTAGTGAATGAGCAGTTCTTC. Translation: CAWSVSRHLVNEQFF.

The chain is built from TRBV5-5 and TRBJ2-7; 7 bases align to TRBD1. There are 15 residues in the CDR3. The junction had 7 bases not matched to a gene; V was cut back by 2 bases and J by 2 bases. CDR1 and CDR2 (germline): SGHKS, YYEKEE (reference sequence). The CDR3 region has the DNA TGTGCCAGCAGCTTTGAAGGGACAGACACCTACGAGCAGTACTTC. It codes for CASSFEGTDTYEQYF. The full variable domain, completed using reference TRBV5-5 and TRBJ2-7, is DAGVTQSPTHLIKTRGQQVTLRCSPISGHKSVSWYQQVLGQGPQFIFQYYEKEERGRGNFPDRFSARQFPNYSSELNVNALLLGDSALYLCASSFEGTDTYEQYFGPGTRLTVT.

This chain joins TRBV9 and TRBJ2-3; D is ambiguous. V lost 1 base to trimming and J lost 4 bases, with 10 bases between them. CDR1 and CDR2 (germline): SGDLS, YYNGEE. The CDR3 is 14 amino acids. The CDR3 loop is CASSVNSLPDTQYF. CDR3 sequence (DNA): TGTGCCAGCAGCGTAAACAGCCTCCCAGATACGCAGTATTTT.

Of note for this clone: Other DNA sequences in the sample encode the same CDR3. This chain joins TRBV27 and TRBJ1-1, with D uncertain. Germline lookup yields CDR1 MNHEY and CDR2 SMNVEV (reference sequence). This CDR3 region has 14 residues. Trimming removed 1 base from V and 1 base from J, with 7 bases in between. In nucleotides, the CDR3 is TGTGCCAGCAGTTTATTGGGCGGGAACACTGAAGCTTTCTTT. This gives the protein CASSLLGGNTEAFF.

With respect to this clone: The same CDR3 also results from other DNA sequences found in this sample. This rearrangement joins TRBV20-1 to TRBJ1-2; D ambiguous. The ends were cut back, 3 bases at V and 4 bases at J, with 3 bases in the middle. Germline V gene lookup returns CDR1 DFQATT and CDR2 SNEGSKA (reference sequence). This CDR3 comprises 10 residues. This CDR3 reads CSARIYGYTF. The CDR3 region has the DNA TGCAGTGCTAGGATCTATGGCTACACCTTC.

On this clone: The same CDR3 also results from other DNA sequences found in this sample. The CDR3 protein is CASSLVDNEQFF. CDR3 nucleotide sequence: TGCGCCAGCAGCTTGGTGGACAATGAGCAGTTCTTC. The chain combines TRBV5-1 with TRBJ2-1, with D hard to call. Trimming cost V 0 bases and J 5 bases, with 3 bases left between them. The CDR3 sequence is 12 residues long. Germline values: CDR1 SGHRS, CDR2 YFSETQ.

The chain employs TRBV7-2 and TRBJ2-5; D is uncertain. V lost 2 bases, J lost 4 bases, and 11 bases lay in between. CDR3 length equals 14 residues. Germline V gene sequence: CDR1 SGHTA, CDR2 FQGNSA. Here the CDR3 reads CASSLLPSSETQYF. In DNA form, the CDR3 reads TGTGCCAGCAGCTTACTACCTTCTTCAGAGACCCAGTACTTC.

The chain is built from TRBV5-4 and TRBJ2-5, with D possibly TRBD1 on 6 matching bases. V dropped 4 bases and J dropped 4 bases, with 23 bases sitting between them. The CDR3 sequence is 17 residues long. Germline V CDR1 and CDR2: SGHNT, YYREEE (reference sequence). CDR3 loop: CASSPGTFLKGGETQYF. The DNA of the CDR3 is TGTGCCAGCAGCCCAGGGACCTTCCTTAAAGGGGGAGAGACCCAGTACTTC.

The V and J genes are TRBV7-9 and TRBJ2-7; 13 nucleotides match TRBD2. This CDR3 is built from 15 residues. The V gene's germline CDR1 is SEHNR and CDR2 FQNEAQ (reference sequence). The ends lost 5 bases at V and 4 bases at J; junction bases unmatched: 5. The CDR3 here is CASSHGLAGEYEQYF. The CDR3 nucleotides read TGTGCCAGCAGCCACGGACTAGCGGGAGAGTACGAGCAGTACTTC.

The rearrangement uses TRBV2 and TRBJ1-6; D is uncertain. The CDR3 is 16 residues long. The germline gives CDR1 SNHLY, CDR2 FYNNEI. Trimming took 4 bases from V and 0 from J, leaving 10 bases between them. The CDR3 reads CASSVDNLSYNSPLHF. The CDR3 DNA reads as TGTGCCAGCAGTGTAGATAACCTCTCCTATAATTCACCCCTCCACTTT.

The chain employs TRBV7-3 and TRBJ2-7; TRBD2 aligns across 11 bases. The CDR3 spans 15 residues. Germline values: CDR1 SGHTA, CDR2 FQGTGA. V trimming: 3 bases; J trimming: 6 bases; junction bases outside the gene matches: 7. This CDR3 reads CASSFSVGLAGEQYF. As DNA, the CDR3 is TGTGCCAGCAGCTTTAGTGTTGGACTAGCGGGCGAGCAGTACTTC.